This entry features one T cell receptor beta chain sequence. Everyone who took part was roughly 18 to 89 years old, and they came from about 23 US areas. The data derive from a study of blood T cell repertoires in COVID-19. About the research overall: The study drew acute and convalescent COVID-19 samples from the United States, Italy and Spain. In each case, the material was cDNA or gDNA derived from T cells, B-cell-depleted T cells, or PBMCs.

Original methodology: Amplification with reference gene primers provided the estimates of nucleated cell counts. Some clones are missing from TCRdb's copy, which holds only in-frame ones; the method was immunoSEQ multiplex PCR. That table gives V, J and clone size, and the DNA gave D and trimming. The repertoire holds some 300,000 clones, with 90% as singletons. Germline loops: CDR1 SGHRS, CDR2 YFSETQ. The CDR3 loop spans 14 amino acids. The V end was cut by 0 bases, the J end by 2 bases, with 5 bases between. The sample comprised PBMCs or T cells enriched from blood (not recorded which). The chain carries TRBV5-1 and TRBJ2-2; D unresolved. The sequence was obtained from a young woman with acute COVID-19. The CDR3 protein is CASSLVANTGELFF. Here the CDR3 DNA reads TGCGCCAGCAGCTTGGTGGCCAACACCGGGGAGCTGTTTTTT.